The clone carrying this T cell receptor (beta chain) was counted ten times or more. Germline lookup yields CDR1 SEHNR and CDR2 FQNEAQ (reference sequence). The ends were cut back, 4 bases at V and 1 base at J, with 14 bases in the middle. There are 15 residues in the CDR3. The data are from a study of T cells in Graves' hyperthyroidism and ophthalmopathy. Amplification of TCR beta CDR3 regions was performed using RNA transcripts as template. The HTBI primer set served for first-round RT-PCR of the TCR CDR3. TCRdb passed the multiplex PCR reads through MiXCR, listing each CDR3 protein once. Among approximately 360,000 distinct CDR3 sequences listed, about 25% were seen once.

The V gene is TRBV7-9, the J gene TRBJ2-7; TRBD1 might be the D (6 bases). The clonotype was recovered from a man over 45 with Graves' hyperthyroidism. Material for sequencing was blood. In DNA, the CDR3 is TGTGCCAGCAGCTCCGGGACAAGGCTTTCCTACGAGCAGTACTTC. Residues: CASSSGTRLSYEQYF.